Ten or more counts support the clone carrying this T cell receptor (beta chain). No antigen is known for it. The DNA ends 3 residues before the CDR3 does, and the rest of the CDR3 is filled in from the germline J gene. Sequencing was performed with immunoSEQ multiplex PCR; in TCRdb, only in-frame clones are kept and a portion is missing. Reported are about 32,000 clones, none seen only once; the ten largest carry roughly a tenth. The sample is drawn from a study of T cell clonality in common variable immunodeficiency. Looked up from germline, CDR1 is DFQATT and CDR2 is SNEGSKA (reference sequence). Trimming left V 5 bases short and J 1 base short, with 4 bases between. The CDR3 spans 11 residues. Regarding the study as a whole: CVID subjects showed higher TCRbeta clonality than healthy controls.

Sequences were obtained from peripheral blood mononuclear cells. This TCR was recovered from a person aged 18-70 years in good health. The chain links TRBV20-1 to TRBJ2-3; no clear D. The CDR3 spells CSALRTDTQYF. The DNA read from the CDR3 is TGCAGTGCTCTACGCACAGATACG.